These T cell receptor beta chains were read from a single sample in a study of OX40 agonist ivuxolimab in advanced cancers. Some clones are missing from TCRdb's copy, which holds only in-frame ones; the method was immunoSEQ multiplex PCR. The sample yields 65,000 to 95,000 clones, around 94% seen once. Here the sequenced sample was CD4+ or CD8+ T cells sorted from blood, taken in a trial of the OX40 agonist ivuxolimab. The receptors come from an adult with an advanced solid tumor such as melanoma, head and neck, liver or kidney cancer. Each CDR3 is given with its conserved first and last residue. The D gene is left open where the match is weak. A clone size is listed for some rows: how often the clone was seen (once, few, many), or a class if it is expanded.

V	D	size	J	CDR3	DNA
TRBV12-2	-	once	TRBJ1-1	CASRLKDCQISNTEAFF	TGTGCAAGTCGCTTAAAGGATTGTCAGATTAGTAACACTGAAGCTTTCTTT
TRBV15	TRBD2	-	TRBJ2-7	CATSRGSREGRSSYEQYF	TGTGCCACCAGCAGAGGCTCGCGGGAGGGCCGATCCTCCTACGAGCAGTACTTC
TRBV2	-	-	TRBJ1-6	CASSPRSTTTLNSPLHF	TGTGCCAGCAGTCCTCGGTCCACGACCACATTAAATTCACCCCTCCACTTT
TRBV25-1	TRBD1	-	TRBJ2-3	CASSPRDRITDTQYF	TGTGCCAGCAGCCCCCGGGACAGGATCACAGATACGCAGTATTTT
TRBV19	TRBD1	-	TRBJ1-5	CASSMSQGDNQPQHF	TGTGCCAGTAGTATGTCGCAGGGGGACAATCAGCCCCAGCATTTT
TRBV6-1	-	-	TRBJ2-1	CASSGTPSYNEQFF	TGTGCCAGCAGTGGCACACCATCCTACAATGAGCAGTTCTTC
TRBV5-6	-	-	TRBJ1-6	CASSWQALYNSPLHF	TGTGCCAGCAGCTGGCAGGCGCTGTATAATTCACCCCTCCACTTT
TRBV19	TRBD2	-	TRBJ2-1	CASNRLSGSSDEQFF	TGTGCCAGTAACCGCTTGAGCGGGAGTTCAGATGAGCAGTTCTTC
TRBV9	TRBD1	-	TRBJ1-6	CASGGTENSPLHF	TGTGCCAGCGGGGGGACAGAAAATTCACCCCTCCACTTT
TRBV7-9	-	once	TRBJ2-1	CASSSRGPSSYNEQFF	TGTGCCAGCAGCTCCAGGGGACCGAGCTCCTACAATGAGCAGTTCTTC
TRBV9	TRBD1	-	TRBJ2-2	CASSTGTGVTGELFF	TGTGCCAGCAGCACCGGGACAGGGGTCACCGGGGAGCTGTTTTTT
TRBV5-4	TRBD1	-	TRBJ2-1	CASSSPNRQGDEQFF	TGTGCCAGCAGCTCCCCAAACAGACAGGGGGATGAGCAGTTCTTC
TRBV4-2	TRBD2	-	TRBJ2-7	CASSQHLAGAYEQYF	TGTGCCAGCAGCCAGCATCTAGCGGGGGCCTACGAGCAGTACTTC
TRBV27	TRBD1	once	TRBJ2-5	CASSPWDSQETQYF	TGTGCCAGCAGCCCCTGGGACAGCCAAGAGACCCAGTACTTC